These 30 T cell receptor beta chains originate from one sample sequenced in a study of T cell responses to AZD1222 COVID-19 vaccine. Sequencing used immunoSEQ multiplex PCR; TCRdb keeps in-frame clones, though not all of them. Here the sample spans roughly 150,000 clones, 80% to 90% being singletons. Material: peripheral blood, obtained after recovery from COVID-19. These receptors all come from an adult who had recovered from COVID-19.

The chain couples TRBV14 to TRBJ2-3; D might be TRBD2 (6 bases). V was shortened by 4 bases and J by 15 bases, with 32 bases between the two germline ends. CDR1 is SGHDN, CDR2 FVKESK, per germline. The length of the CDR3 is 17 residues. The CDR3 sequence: CASSRSEPGTDGGAGYF. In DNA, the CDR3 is TGTGCCAGCAGCCGAAGTGAGCCAGGGACCGACGGAGGGGCGGGATATTTT.

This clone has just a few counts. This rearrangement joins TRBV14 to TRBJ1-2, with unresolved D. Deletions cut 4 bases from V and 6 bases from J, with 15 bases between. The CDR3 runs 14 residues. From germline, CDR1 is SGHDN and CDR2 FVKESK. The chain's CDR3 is CASSPVGKWDGYTF. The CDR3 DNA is TGTGCCAGCAGCCCCGTAGGGAAATGGGATGGCTACACCTTC.

CDR3 coding DNA: TGTGCCAGCCGACAGATGAACACTGAAGCTTTCTTT. It is translated as CASRQMNTEAFF. The chain recombines TRBV28 with TRBJ1-1, with a possible D match to TRBD1 (5 bases). The CDR3 spans 12 residues. The ends were cut back, 8 bases at V and 0 bases at J, with 7 bases in the middle. CDR1 MDHEN and CDR2 SYDVKM come from the germline V gene.

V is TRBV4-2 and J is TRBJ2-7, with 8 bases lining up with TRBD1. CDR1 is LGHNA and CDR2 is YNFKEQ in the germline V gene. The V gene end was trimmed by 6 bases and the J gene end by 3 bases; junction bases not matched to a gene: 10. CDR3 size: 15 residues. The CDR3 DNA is TGTGCCAGCAGACCTGGGACAGGCACACGCTACGAGCAGTACTTC. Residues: CASRPGTGTRYEQYF.

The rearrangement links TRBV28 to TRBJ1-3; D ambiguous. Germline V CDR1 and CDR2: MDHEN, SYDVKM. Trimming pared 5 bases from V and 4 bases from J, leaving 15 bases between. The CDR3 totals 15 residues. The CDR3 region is CASSPHRLWGNTIYF. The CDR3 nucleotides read TGTGCCAGCAGTCCACACAGACTCTGGGGAAACACCATATATTTT.

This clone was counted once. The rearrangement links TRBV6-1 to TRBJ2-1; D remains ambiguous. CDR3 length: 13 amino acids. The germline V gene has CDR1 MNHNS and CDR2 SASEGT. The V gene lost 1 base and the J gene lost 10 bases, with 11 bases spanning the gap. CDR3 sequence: CASSEGRANEQFF. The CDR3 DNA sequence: TGTGCCAGCAGTGAAGGGAGAGCGAACGAGCAGTTCTTC.

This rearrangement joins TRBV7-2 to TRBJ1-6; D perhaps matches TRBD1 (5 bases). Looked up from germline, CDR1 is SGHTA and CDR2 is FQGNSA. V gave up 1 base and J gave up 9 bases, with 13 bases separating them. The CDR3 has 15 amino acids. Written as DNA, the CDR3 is TGTGCCAGCAGCTTAGTGGGGCAGGGAGGTTCACCCCTCCACTTT. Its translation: CASSLVGQGGSPLHF.

The CDR3 loop reads CASSTGTLNTEAFF. The CDR3 DNA reads TGTGCCAGCAGCACCGGCACCCTGAACACTGAAGCTTTCTTT. This sequence joins TRBV5-6 and TRBJ1-1; D remains ambiguous. V was cut by 4 bases and J by 0 bases, with 10 bases left in between. The CDR3 sequence is 14 residues long. The V gene's germline CDR1 is SGHDT and CDR2 YYEEEE.

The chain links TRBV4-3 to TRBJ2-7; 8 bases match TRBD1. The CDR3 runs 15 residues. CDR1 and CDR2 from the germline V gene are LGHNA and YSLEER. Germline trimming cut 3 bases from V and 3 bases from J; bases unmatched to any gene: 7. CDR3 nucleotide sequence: TGCGCCAGCAGCCAGATCCAGGGGGCTAACTACGAGCAGTACTTC. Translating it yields CASSQIQGANYEQYF.

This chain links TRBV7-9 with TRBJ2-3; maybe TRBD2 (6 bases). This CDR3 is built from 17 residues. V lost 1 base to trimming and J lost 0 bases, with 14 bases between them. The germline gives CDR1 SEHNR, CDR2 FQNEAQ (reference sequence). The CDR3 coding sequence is TGTGCCAGCAGCTTAGGACGTAGCGGCCCGAGCACAGATACGCAGTATTTT. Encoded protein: CASSLGRSGPSTDTQYF.

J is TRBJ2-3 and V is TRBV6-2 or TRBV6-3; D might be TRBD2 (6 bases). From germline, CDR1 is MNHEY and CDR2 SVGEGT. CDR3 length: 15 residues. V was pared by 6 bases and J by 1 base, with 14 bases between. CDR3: CASSSSWGGTDTQYF. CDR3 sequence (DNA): TGTGCCAGCAGCTCGTCATGGGGGGGCACAGATACGCAGTATTTT.

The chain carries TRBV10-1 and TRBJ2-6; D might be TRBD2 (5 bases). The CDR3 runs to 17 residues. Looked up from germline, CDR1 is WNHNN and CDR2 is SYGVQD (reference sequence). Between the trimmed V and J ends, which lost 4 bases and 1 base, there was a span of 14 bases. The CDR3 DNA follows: TGCGCCAGCAGTGTGGCCCAGAGGAGGTCTGGGGCCAACGTCCTGACTTTC. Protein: CASSVAQRRSGANVLTF.

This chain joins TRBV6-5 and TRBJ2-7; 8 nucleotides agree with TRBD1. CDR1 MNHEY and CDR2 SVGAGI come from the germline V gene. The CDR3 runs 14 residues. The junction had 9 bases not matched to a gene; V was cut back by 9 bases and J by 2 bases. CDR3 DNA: TGTGCCAGTCACACGGGACAGGCTACCTACGAGCAGTACTTC. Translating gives CASHTGQATYEQYF.

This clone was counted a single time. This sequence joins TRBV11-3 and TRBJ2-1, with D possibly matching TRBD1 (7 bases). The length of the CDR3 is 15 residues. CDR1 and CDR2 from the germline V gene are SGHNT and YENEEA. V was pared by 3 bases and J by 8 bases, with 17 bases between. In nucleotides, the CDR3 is TGTGCCAGCAGCTTGGGGGGCAGTACAGGGGATGAGCAGTTCTTC. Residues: CASSLGGSTGDEQFF.

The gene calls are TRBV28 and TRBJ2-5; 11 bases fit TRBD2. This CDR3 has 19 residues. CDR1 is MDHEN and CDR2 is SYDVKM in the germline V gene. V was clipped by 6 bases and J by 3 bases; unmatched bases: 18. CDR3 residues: CASSPAGLAGGYGKETQYF. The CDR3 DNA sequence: TGTGCCAGCAGCCCGGCGGGGCTAGCGGGAGGTTACGGAAAAGAGACCCAGTACTTC.

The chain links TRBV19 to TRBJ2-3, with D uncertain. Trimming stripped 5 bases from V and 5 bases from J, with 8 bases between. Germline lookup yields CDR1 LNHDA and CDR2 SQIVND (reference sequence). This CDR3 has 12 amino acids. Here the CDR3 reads CASSLRLDTQYF. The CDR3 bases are TGTGCCAGTAGTCTCAGACTAGATACGCAGTATTTT.

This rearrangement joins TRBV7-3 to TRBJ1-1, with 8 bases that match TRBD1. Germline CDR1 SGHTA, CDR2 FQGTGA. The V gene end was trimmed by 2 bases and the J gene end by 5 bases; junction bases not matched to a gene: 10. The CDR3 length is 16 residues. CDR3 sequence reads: CASSLLGVRGPTEAFF. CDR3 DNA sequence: TGTGCCAGCAGCTTACTAGGGGTCAGGGGGCCGACTGAAGCTTTCTTT. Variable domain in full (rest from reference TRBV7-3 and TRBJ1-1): GAGVSQTPSNKVTEKGKYVELRCDPISGHTALYWYRQSLGQGPEFLIYFQGTGAADDSGLPNDRFFAVRPEGSVSTLKIQRTERGDSAVYLCASSLLGVRGPTEAFFGQGTRLTVV.

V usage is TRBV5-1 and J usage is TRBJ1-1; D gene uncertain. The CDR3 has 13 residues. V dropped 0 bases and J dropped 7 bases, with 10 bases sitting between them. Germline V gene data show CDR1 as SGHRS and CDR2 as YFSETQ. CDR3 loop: CASSLAGVNEAFF. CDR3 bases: TGCGCCAGCAGCTTGGCCGGAGTGAATGAAGCTTTCTTT.

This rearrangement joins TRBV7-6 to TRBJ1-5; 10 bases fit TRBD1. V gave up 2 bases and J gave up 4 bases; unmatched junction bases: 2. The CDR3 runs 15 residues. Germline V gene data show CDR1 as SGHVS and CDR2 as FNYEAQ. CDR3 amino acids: CASSLSGQGNQPQHF. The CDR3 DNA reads TGTGCCAGCAGCTTATCGGGACAGGGGAATCAGCCCCAGCATTTT. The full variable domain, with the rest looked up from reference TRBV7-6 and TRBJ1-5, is GAGVSQSPRYKVTKRGQDVALRCDPISGHVSLYWYRQALGQGPEFLTYFNYEAQQDKSGLPNDRFSAERPEGSISTLTIQRTEQRDSAMYRCASSLSGQGNQPQHFGDGTRLSIL.

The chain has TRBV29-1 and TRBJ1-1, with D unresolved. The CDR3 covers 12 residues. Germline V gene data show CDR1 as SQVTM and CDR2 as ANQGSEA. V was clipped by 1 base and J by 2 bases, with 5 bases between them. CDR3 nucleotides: TGCAGCGTTGAAGTTTCTAACACTGAAGCTTTCTTT. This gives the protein CSVEVSNTEAFF.

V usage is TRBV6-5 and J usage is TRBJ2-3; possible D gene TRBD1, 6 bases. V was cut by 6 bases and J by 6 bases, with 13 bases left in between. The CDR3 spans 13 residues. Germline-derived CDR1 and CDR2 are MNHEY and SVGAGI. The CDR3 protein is CASSSVGQDTQYF. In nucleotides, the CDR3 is TGTGCCAGCAGCTCCGTAGGACAGGATACGCAGTATTTT.

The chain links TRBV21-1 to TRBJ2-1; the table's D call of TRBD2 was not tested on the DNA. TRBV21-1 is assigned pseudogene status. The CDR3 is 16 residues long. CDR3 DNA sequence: TGTGCCAGCAGCAAAGGGCGACTAGCGGAGTACAATGAGCAGTTCTTC. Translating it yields CASSKGRLAEYNEQFF.

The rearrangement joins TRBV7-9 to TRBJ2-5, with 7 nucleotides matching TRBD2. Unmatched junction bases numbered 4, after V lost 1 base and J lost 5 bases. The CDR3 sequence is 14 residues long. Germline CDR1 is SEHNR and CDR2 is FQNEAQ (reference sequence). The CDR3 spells CASSLVTAGETQYF. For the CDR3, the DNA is TGTGCCAGCAGCTTAGTCACAGCGGGGGAGACCCAGTACTTC.

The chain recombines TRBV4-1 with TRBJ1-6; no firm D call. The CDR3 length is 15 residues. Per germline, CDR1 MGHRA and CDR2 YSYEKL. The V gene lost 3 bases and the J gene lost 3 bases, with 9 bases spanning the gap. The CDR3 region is CASSQAGLYNSPLHF. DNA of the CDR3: TGCGCCAGCAGCCAGGCGGGTCTCTATAATTCACCCCTCCACTTT.

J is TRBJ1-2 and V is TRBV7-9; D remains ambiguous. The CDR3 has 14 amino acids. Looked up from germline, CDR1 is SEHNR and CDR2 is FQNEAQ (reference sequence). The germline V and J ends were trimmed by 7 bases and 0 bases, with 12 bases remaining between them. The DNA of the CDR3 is TGTGCCAGCACCCTCGACGGAGCTAACTATGGCTACACCTTC. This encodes CASTLDGANYGYTF.

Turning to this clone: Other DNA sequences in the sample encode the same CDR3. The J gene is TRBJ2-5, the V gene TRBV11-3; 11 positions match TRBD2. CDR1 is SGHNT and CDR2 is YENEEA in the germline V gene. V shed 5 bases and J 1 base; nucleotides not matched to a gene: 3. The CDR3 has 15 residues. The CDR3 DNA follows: TGTGCCAGCAGCCCTGGGACTAGCGGCCAAGAGACCCAGTACTTC. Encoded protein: CASSPGTSGQETQYF.

The CDR3 DNA is TGTGCCAGCAGTGAGGGTCACTATAGCAATCAGCCCCAGCATTTT. It specifies CASSEGHYSNQPQHF. The chain carries TRBV28 and TRBJ1-5; no clear D. The CDR3 loop spans 15 amino acids. CDR1 is MDHEN and CDR2 is SYDVKM in the germline V gene. Trimming stripped 5 bases from V and 0 bases from J, with 11 bases between. Together with reference TRBV28 and TRBJ1-5, the CDR3 gives the full variable domain: DVKVTQSSRYLVKRTGEKVFLECVQDMDHENMFWYRQDPGLGLRLIYFSYDVKMKEKGDIPEGYSVSREKKERFSLILESASTNQTSMYLCASSEGHYSNQPQHFGDGTRLSIL.

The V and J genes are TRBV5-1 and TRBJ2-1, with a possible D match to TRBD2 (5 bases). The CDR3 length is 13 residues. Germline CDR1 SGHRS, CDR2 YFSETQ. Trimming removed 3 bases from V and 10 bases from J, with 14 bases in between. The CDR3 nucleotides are TGCGCCAGCAGCTCCCCCGTTGGCGGGGAGCAGTTCTTC. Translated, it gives CASSSPVGGEQFF.

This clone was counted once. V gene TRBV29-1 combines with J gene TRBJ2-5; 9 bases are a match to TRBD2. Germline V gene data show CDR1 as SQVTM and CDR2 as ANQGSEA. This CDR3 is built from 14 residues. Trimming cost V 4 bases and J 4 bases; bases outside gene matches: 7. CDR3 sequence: CSVGNSGSSETQYF. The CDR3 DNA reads TGCAGCGTTGGGAATAGCGGGAGTTCAGAGACCCAGTACTTC.

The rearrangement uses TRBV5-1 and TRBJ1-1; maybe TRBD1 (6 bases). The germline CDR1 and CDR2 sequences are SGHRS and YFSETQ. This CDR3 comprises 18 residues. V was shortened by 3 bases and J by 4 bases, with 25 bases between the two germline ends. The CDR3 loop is CASSSEFRGRLSSTEAFF. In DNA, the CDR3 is TGCGCCAGCAGCTCCGAATTCCGGGGGCGCCTTAGTAGCACTGAAGCTTTCTTT. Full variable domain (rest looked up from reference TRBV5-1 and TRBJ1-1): KAGVTQTPRYLIKTRGQQVTLSCSPISGHRSVSWYQQTPGQGLQFLFEYFSETQRNKGNFPGRFSGRQFSNSRSEMNVSTLELGDSALYLCASSSEFRGRLSSTEAFFGQGTRLTVV.